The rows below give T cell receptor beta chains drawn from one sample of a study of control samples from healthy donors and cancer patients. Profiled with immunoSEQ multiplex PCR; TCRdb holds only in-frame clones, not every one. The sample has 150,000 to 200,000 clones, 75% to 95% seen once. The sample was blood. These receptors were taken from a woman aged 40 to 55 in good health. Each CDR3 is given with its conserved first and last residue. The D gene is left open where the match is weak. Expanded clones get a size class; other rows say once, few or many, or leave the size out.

DNA: TGCGCCAGCAGCTCCTCGGGGGCAGATAATTCACCCCTCCACTTT; CDR3: CASSSSGADNSPLHF; size: -; D: -; V: TRBV5-1; J: TRBJ1-6
DNA: TGTGCCAGCAGTTGGGGCTCAAAAGAGACCCAGTACTTC; CDR3: CASSWGSKETQYF; size: -; D: -; V: TRBV12-3/TRBV12-4; J: TRBJ2-5
DNA: TGTGCCAGCAGAGCCGGGTTGGACGGCTCCTACGAGCAGTACTTC; CDR3: CASRAGLDGSYEQYF; size: -; D: -; V: TRBV5-4; J: TRBJ2-7
DNA: TGTGCCAGCAGCGAGCGTCGAGGGACAACGAACACCGGGGAGCTGTTTTTT; CDR3: CASSERRGTTNTGELFF; size: -; D: -; V: TRBV11-2; J: TRBJ2-2
DNA: TGTGCCAGCAGCTGGACACAGGACCGGGGAGACTATGGCTACACCTTC; CDR3: CASSWTQDRGDYGYTF; size: once; D: -; V: TRBV7-9; J: TRBJ1-2
DNA: TGTGCCAGCAAACTAGCGGGGGGGCCCTTAGTGGGCGAGCAGTACTTC; CDR3: CASKLAGGPLVGEQYF; size: -; D: TRBD2; V: TRBV27; J: TRBJ2-7
DNA: TGTGCCAGCAGCGTAGCGGGGGGGCCCGCAGATACGCAGTATTTT; CDR3: CASSVAGGPADTQYF; size: -; D: TRBD2; V: TRBV9; J: TRBJ2-3
DNA: TGCGCCAGCAGCTACGGACTAGCGGGGGACGAGCAGTACTTC; CDR3: CASSYGLAGDEQYF; size: once; D: TRBD2; V: TRBV5-1; J: TRBJ2-7
DNA: TGTGCCAGCAGCCAAGCGGGAGGGAGGGGCTATGGCTACACCTTC; CDR3: CASSQAGGRGYGYTF; size: -; D: -; V: TRBV3-1/TRBV3-2; J: TRBJ1-2
DNA: TGTGCCAGCAGTTTGATTAGAGGACAGGGGACCGCCGGGGAGCTGTTTTTT; CDR3: CASSLIRGQGTAGELFF; size: -; D: TRBD1; V: TRBV27; J: TRBJ2-2
DNA: TGTGCCAGCAGTGAAGCGAGGGGGTTATACGAGCAGTACTTC; CDR3: CASSEARGLYEQYF; size: -; D: -; V: TRBV6-1; J: TRBJ2-7
DNA: TGTGCCAGCAGACCGAAGCGTACCGCGAACACTGAAGCTTTCTTT; CDR3: CASRPKRTANTEAFF; size: -; D: -; V: TRBV11-1; J: TRBJ1-1
DNA: TGCGCCAGCAGCCCGGCTCAGGGGGCCTCCTACGAGCAGTACTTC; CDR3: CASSPAQGASYEQYF; size: -; D: TRBD1; V: TRBV5-1; J: TRBJ2-7
DNA: TGTGCCAGCAGCTTAGGGACAGGGGGCCATGAAAAACTGTTTTTT; CDR3: CASSLGTGGHEKLFF; size: -; D: TRBD1; V: TRBV5-8; J: TRBJ1-4
DNA: TGCGCCAGCAGCTTGGGAGGGCCCTCGATCAGGGAGACCCAGTACTTC; CDR3: CASSLGGPSIRETQYF; size: -; D: -; V: TRBV5-1; J: TRBJ2-5
DNA: TGTGCCAGCAGCCATGCAGCTGGGGCCAACGTCCTGACTTTC; CDR3: CASSHAAGANVLTF; size: -; D: -; V: TRBV3-1/TRBV3-2; J: TRBJ2-6
DNA: TGTGCCAGCAACCGGGGACTAGCGGGGAGGGTGGATACGCAGTATTTT; CDR3: CASNRGLAGRVDTQYF; size: -; D: TRBD2; V: TRBV5-6; J: TRBJ2-3
DNA: TGTGCCAGCAGTCTTCGGACATCCCAAGAGACCCAGTACTTC; CDR3: CASSLRTSQETQYF; size: -; D: -; V: TRBV6-5; J: TRBJ2-5
DNA: TGTGCCAGCAGCTTAGCGGCTTCCGGGGGACCGACAGAGGGCTACACCTTC; CDR3: CASSLAASGGPTEGYTF; size: -; D: -; V: TRBV7-6; J: TRBJ1-2
DNA: TGCGCCAGCAGCGATATAGGCACCTACGAGCAGTACTTC; CDR3: CASSDIGTYEQYF; size: -; D: -; V: TRBV4-1; J: TRBJ2-7
DNA: TGCAGCGTACGACAGGATAGCGATGAAAAACTGTTTTTT; CDR3: CSVRQDSDEKLFF; size: -; D: -; V: TRBV29-1; J: TRBJ1-4
DNA: TGCAGCGTTGAGAACACTGTTAACTATGGCTACACCTTC; CDR3: CSVENTVNYGYTF; size: -; D: -; V: TRBV29-1; J: TRBJ1-2
DNA: TGTGCCAGCAGCTTATCGGGGCTCTACGAGCAGTACTTC; CDR3: CASSLSGLYEQYF; size: -; D: -; V: TRBV7-9; J: TRBJ2-7
DNA: TGTGCCAGCAGCTTGTCCTACGAAAAACTGTTTTTT; CDR3: CASSLSYEKLFF; size: -; D: -; V: TRBV11-2; J: TRBJ1-4
DNA: TGCAGTGCTGAAGTGGTGGATGAGCAGTTCTTC; CDR3: CSAEVVDEQFF; size: -; D: -; V: TRBV20-1; J: TRBJ2-1
DNA: TGTGCCAGCAGCCGGAGCGTCGGGTACGCTTTCTTT; CDR3: CASSRSVGYAFF; size: -; D: -; V: TRBV11-2; J: TRBJ1-1
DNA: TGTGCCAGCAGGTGGGACATTAACACTGAAGCTTTCTTT; CDR3: CASRWDINTEAFF; size: -; D: -; V: TRBV6-5; J: TRBJ1-1
DNA: TGTGCCAGCACCGAAAATACCTACAGGCTCCAAGAGACCCAGTACTTC; CDR3: CASTENTYRLQETQYF; size: -; D: -; V: TRBV25-1; J: TRBJ2-5
DNA: TGTGCCAGCAGTGACTCCTCCCCGCCCCAGGACCAATCAAACTATGGCTACACCTTC; CDR3: CASSDSSPPQDQSNYGYTF; size: -; D: -; V: TRBV6-4; J: TRBJ1-2
DNA: TGTGCCAGCAGCGGAAGGGACCCCAGCTCCTACAATGAGCAGTTCTTC; CDR3: CASSGRDPSSYNEQFF; size: once; D: -; V: TRBV9; J: TRBJ2-1
DNA: TGTGCCAGCAGCTTAGGAGGGACCGGAAACACCATATATTTT; CDR3: CASSLGGTGNTIYF; size: -; D: -; V: TRBV7-9; J: TRBJ1-3
DNA: TGTGCCAGCAGCTTAGTTCAGGAGAGCGGCTACACCTTC; CDR3: CASSLVQESGYTF; size: -; D: -; V: TRBV7-2; J: TRBJ1-2
DNA: TGTGCCAGCAGTTCCGACAGGGGTGGGGAGCTGTTTTTT; CDR3: CASSSDRGGELFF; size: -; D: TRBD1; V: TRBV12-3/TRBV12-4; J: TRBJ2-2
DNA: TGTGCCATCAGTTGGGACAGCTCAGATGGCTACACCTTC; CDR3: CAISWDSSDGYTF; size: -; D: TRBD1; V: TRBV10-3; J: TRBJ1-2
DNA: TGCAGCGTGGGGCTCCTAGCGGGGGTATACAATGAGCAGTTCTTC; CDR3: CSVGLLAGVYNEQFF; size: -; D: TRBD2; V: TRBV29-1; J: TRBJ2-1